This T cell receptor (beta chain) was captured by sequencing in a study of blood T cell repertoires in COVID-19 (dated by TCRdb to about 2020). Broadly, across the study: The collaborator samples originated in the United States, Italy and Spain and spanned the acute and convalescent phases of COVID-19. Samples were obtained from the ongoing ImmuneRACE study (first 160 participants) and from over a thousand subjects provided by 6 global collaborators. HLA class I and class II types, where available, came from metadata supplied by the sample provider rather than from assay-based typing. The prospective study material was composed of cDNA or gDNA derived from T cells, B-cell-depleted T cells, or PBMCs. Sample metadata almost always included a de-identified subject ID, COVID-19 status, age in years and sex. The repertoires were made available in a free public database intended to serve as a resource for research on the immune response to SARS-CoV-2. The dataset comprised deeply sampled blood TCRbeta repertoires from subjects exposed to, actively infected with, or recovered from COVID-19.

Whole blood was collected in K2EDTA tubes by collaborating institutions according to the institutions' own protocols. For TCRbeta analysis, collaborator samples were shipped as frozen whole blood, as isolated PBMCs, or as DNA extracted from either sample type. To note about this clone: This clone's antigen is unknown. No qualities accompany the bases; no much larger clone lies one base away.

The immunoSEQ Assay, a bias-controlled multiplex PCR, was used to amplify TCRbeta CDR3 regions from genomic DNA. Per the original workflow: The number of nucleated cells in each sample was estimated from the amplification of reference gene primers within the assay. To quantify the absolute abundance of each unique TCRbeta CDR3 rearrangement, sequence reads were collapsed and filtered. For each sample, productive Simpson clonality was calculated as the square root of Simpson's diversity index across productive rearrangements. TCRdb limited this immuneACCESS table to in-frame rearrangements with V and J called. A share of clones is missing; checked studies link under half to unresolved V genes, and the rest is unexplained. V and J calls and clone size follow that table, whereas D and trimming were derived from the DNA. The sample table contains around 140,000 clones; only one count was recorded for around 73% of them. The ten largest account for approximately 9% of the sample.

Points the paper makes about the study in general: Clinical and demographic metadata were provided uncurated, with the amount varying by source and participant.

The TCR sequence derives from a woman in her forties or fifties with active or convalescent COVID-19. Sequenced input: peripheral blood.

The CDR3 loop reads CASSLPRNTEAFF. The base sequence is TGTGCCAGCAGCTTGCCTCGGAACACTGAAGCTTTCTTT. The chain joins TRBV5-6 to TRBJ1-1; no confident D gene assignment can be made. Between the V and J ends, shortened by 1 base and 1 base respectively, the junction contains 5 bases. As encoded in the germline V gene, CDR1 is SGHDT while CDR2 is YYEEEE. Inclusive of the bounding cysteine and phenylalanine, the CDR3 is 13 residues long. The CDR3 DNA has 39 bases and is translated from base 1.